Listed here are 7 T cell receptor beta chains from one sample, sequenced in a study of blood T cells in healthy people across ages. A second PCR of about 7 to 12 cycles used a sample-barcoded 5' primer and a J-beta primer mix. Using its own MiXCR run on the 5' RACE reads, TCRdb lists one record per CDR3 protein. This table holds 730,000 or so distinct CDR3 sequences, roughly 45% found once. The sequenced material came from blood. These receptors came from a woman aged 55-69 years in good health.

On this clonotype itself: A much more abundant neighbour one base away suggests this may be a read error. The CDR3 region is CSVREDRFEVEQYF. Here the CDR3 DNA reads TGCAGTGTTAGAGAGGATCGGTTCGAGGTGGAGCAGTACTTC. V is TRBV20-1 and J is TRBJ2-5; no definite D call. The germline CDR1 and CDR2 sequences are DFQATT and SNEGSKA (reference sequence). The CDR3 sequence is 14 residues long.

About this clonotype: This clone may be a read error of a much larger clone one base away. The chain is built from TRBV28 and TRBJ2-7; D is possibly TRBD1 or TRBD2 (5 bases each). V dropped 3 bases and J dropped 2 bases, with 8 bases sitting between them. This CDR3 has 13 residues. Germline V gene sequence: CDR1 MDHEN, CDR2 SYDVKM. CDR3 DNA: TGTGCCAGCAGTTTCGGGGCCACCTACGAGCAGTACTTC. Residues: CASSFGATYEQYF.

This clonotype has ten or more counts. The rearrangement links TRBV3-1 to TRBJ2-7; 7 nucleotides align to TRBD1. J was trimmed by 5 bases and V by 4 bases; bases with no gene match: 2. Germline values: CDR1 LGHDT, CDR2 YNNKEL (reference sequence). CDR3 length equals 12 residues. CDR3 in amino acids: CASSPTGHEQYF. The CDR3 DNA reads TGTGCCAGCAGCCCGACAGGGCACGAGCAGTACTTC.

This clonotype was detected only a few times. The chain joins TRBV20-1 to TRBJ2-5, with D perhaps TRBD2 (6 bases). CDR3 length: 9 residues. Germline V lookup: CDR1 DFQATT, CDR2 SNEGSKA (reference sequence). With 6 bases removed from V and 11 bases from J, the gap between germline ends came to 10 bases. In nucleotides, the CDR3 is TGCAGTGCCACGGGGGAGCAGTACTTC. The encoded protein is CSATGEQYF.

V usage is TRBV7-2 and J usage is TRBJ2-3; D is unclear. Looked up from germline, CDR1 is SGHTA and CDR2 is FQGNSA. The ends were cut back, 4 bases at V and 2 bases at J, with 13 bases in the middle. The CDR3 loop spans 15 amino acids. The CDR3: CASSSLHLATDTQYF. The CDR3 nucleotides read TGTGCCAGCAGCTCCCTACATCTCGCCACAGATACGCAGTATTTT.

This clonotype was detected only once. The chain carries TRBV20-1 and TRBJ1-5; 8 nucleotides match TRBD1. J gave up 5 bases and V 4 bases, and 10 bases lay outside the gene matches. CDR1 DFQATT and CDR2 SNEGSKA come from the germline V gene (reference sequence). The CDR3 extends over 15 amino acids. CDR3 coding DNA: TGCAGTGCTAAAAGGCCCGGGACAGGTTATCAGCCCCAGCATTTT. Translating gives CSAKRPGTGYQPQHF.

The chain links TRBV11-2 to TRBJ2-4; 9 bases are shared with TRBD1. The J call may be wrong; the DNA end is better matched by TRBJ2-7. Per germline, CDR1 SGHAT and CDR2 FQNNGV. The CDR3 runs to 15 residues. Here the CDR3 DNA reads TGTGCCAGCAGCTTTGAGCGGACAGGGGCTCGCGAGCAGTACTTC. Its translation: CASSFERTGAREQYF.